The 20 T cell receptor beta chains below were found in one sample sequenced in a study of regulatory T cells in long-lasting Graves disease. The time point: newly diagnosed GD, antithyroid drugs for less than 3 months. Researchers made the TCR library from RNA that was extracted from PBMCs. iRepertoire HTBI primers and Arm-PCR of CDR3 regions built TCR beta libraries. In TCRdb, the multiplex PCR reads were re-called with MiXCR into one record per CDR3 protein. Here the sample spans hundreds of thousands of distinct CDR3 sequences, approximately 20% being singletons. Sequencing was performed on peripheral blood mononuclear cells (PBMCs), taken at new diagnosis, from a patient treated with antithyroid drugs. The receptors here all came from a female donor with Graves disease.

The chain employs TRBV20-1 and TRBJ2-3; D is ambiguous. Trimming removed 4 bases at V and 1 base at J, with 6 bases between. Germline CDR1 is DFQATT and CDR2 is SNEGSKA (reference sequence). The length of the CDR3 is 12 residues. CDR3 residues: CSAKIGTDTQYF. CDR3 nucleotide sequence: TGCAGTGCTAAGATAGGCACAGATACGCAGTATTTT.

This clonotype was observed a handful of times. The junction differs from germline at one of its ends, possibly a read error. This sequence joins TRBV10-3 and TRBJ2-2, with 7 bases lining up with TRBD1. CDR3 length: 16 residues. Germline CDR1 reads ENHRY; CDR2 reads SYGVKD. CDR3 DNA: TGTACCATCAGCTACACACAGACAGGGCTGACCGGGGAGCTGTTTTTT. The encoded protein is CTISYTQTGLTGELFF.

A word on this clonotype: A far larger clone is a single base away, which makes a read error likely. This chain links TRBV28 with TRBJ2-4; 7 bases align to TRBD2. Looked up from germline, CDR1 is MDHEN and CDR2 is SYDVKM. Trimming at V came to 8 bases and at J to 13 bases, leaving 20 bases not matched to a gene. The CDR3 is made up of 15 amino acids. Written as DNA, the CDR3 is TGTGCCAGCTTCCCTCGCGGGAGAGAAGACAATGAGCAGTACTTC. Protein product: CASFPRGREDNEQYF.

This clonotype showed up just a few times. The chain combines TRBV11-3 with TRBJ2-2; D gene ambiguous. Germline assignment: CDR1 SGHNT and CDR2 YENEEA. Trimming stripped 7 bases from V and 1 base from J, with 7 bases between. The CDR3 covers 13 residues. The CDR3 protein is CASTALNTGELFF. CDR3 DNA sequence: TGTGCCAGCACAGCGCTGAACACCGGGGAGCTGTTTTTT.

This clonotype has at least ten counts. The rearrangement joins TRBV15 to TRBJ1-2; D remains unclear. Trimming pared 5 bases from V and 7 bases from J, leaving 17 bases between. The CDR3 is made up of 14 amino acids. Germline values: CDR1 LNHNV, CDR2 YYDKDF (reference sequence). The DNA for the CDR3 is TGTGCCACCAGCGGGAACAACGCTGGTGGTGGCTACACCTTC. Its translation: CATSGNNAGGGYTF. Full variable domain (missing parts from reference TRBV15 and TRBJ1-2): DAMVIQNPRYQVTQFGKPVTLSCSQTLNHNVMYWYQQKSSQAPKLLFHYYDKDFNNEADTPDNFQSRRPNTSFCFLDIRSPGLGDTAMYLCATSGNNAGGGYTFGSGTRLTVV.

The chain recombines TRBV24-1 with TRBJ2-1; 16 bases agree with TRBD2. The CDR3 is 19 residues long. Germline V gene lookup returns CDR1 KGHDR and CDR2 SFDVKD. Trimming cost V 3 bases and J 1 base; bases outside gene matches: 5. CDR3: CATSDPGLAGGGSYNEQFF. For the CDR3, the DNA is TGTGCCACCAGTGATCCGGGACTAGCGGGGGGGGGGTCCTACAATGAGCAGTTCTTC.

About this clonotype itself: A read error is the likely source, as a far larger clone sits one nucleotide away. In nucleotides, the CDR3 is TGTGTCAGCGGCCCGAGCACTAGCGGGAGTCGATGGAAGAAGGGGACCCAGTACTTC. Protein product: CVSGPSTSGSRWKKGTQYF. This chain links TRBV3-1 with TRBJ2-3; 11 bases agree with TRBD2. The DNA end is a closer match to TRBJ2-5, so the J assignment may be wrong. The length of the CDR3 is 19 residues. Germline V gene sequence: CDR1 LGHDT, CDR2 YNNKEL (reference sequence).

In its sample, this clonotype was seen many times. The rearrangement links TRBV12-3 or TRBV12-4 to TRBJ2-1; 12 bases fit TRBD2. The trim removed 4 bases at V and 8 bases at J, leaving 3 bases unmatched. The CDR3 spans 14 residues. The CDR3 bases are TGTGCCAGCAGTTCTAGCGGGAGGGCCTATGAGCAGTTCTTC. Its protein is CASSSSGRAYEQFF.

This clonotype occurred a few times. The J gene is TRBJ2-7, the V gene TRBV28; 9 nucleotides agree with TRBD1. Germline values: CDR1 MDHEN, CDR2 SYDVKM. The CDR3 runs 11 residues. Trimming removed 6 bases from V and 11 bases from J; junction bases left unmatched: 5. CDR3 sequence: CASSLGQGEYF. The CDR3, as DNA: TGTGCCAGCAGCCTGGGACAGGGCGAGTACTTC.

The chain uses TRBV28 and TRBJ2-3; 13 positions agree with TRBD2. CDR1 is MDHEN and CDR2 is SYDVKM in the germline V gene. Germline trimming cut 4 bases from V and 14 bases from J; bases unmatched to any gene: 6. The CDR3 runs 13 residues. In nucleotides, the CDR3 is TGTGCCAGCAGTTCCCGAGGACTAGCGGGAGCGTATTTT. Translation gives CASSSRGLAGAYF.

This clonotype was detected a few times. The rearrangement links TRBV19 to TRBJ2-3, with D possibly being TRBD1 (5 bases). CDR1 is LNHDA and CDR2 is SQIVND in the germline V gene (reference sequence). V was cut by 6 bases and J by 8 bases, with 18 bases left in between. The CDR3 is 14 residues long. In DNA form, the CDR3 reads TGTGCCAGTAGGGGGCTAGATTCGTGGGGTACGCAGTATTTT. Its protein product is CASRGLDSWGTQYF. Full variable domain (missing parts from reference TRBV19 and TRBJ2-3): DGGITQSPKYLFRKEGQNVTLSCEQNLNHDAMYWYRQDPGQGLRLIYYSQIVNDFQKGDIAEGYSVSREKKESFPLTVTSAQKNPTAFYLCASRGLDSWGTQYFGPGTRLTVL.

This clonotype was detected ten times or more. The rearrangement uses TRBV12-3 or TRBV12-4 and TRBJ2-7; D uncertain. The length of the CDR3 is 12 residues. V was clipped by 6 bases and J by 4 bases, with 10 bases between them. This chain's CDR3 is CASSYNRYEQYF. DNA for the CDR3: TGTGCCAGCAGCTACAATAGGTACGAGCAGTACTTC.

This clonotype was seen more than once but under ten times. The chain has TRBV4-2 and TRBJ2-7; 7 bases are shared with TRBD2. CDR1 and CDR2 from the germline V gene are LGHNA and YNFKEQ. The CDR3 contains 16 residues. Losses at the gene ends were 1 base for V and 0 bases for J; bases not matched to a gene: 6. The CDR3 nucleotides read TGTGCCAGCAGCCAAGTAGATCAGCGGGGCTCCTACGAGCAGTACTTC. It yields the protein CASSQVDQRGSYEQYF.

This clonotype showed up just a few times. The chain has TRBV5-1 and TRBJ2-5; D possibly matches TRBD1 or TRBD2 (5 bases each). Matching the DNA end better, TRBJ2-7 makes the J call doubtful. The CDR3 runs to 15 residues. CDR1 and CDR2 from the germline V gene are SGHRS and YFSETQ. CDR3: CASSPGWDLTYEQYF. In DNA form, the CDR3 reads TGCGCCAGCAGCCCCGGGTGGGACCTAACCTACGAGCAGTACTTC.

This clonotype turned up a few times. The chain carries TRBV25-1 and TRBJ2-7; possible D gene TRBD2, 6 bases. Germline V gene lookup returns CDR1 MGHDK and CDR2 SYGVNS. This CDR3 is 15 amino acids long. Trimming took 6 bases from V and 3 from J, leaving 18 bases between them. CDR3 DNA: TGTGCCAGCAGCGACAACCGGGACTTGTACTACGAGCAGTACTTC. It codes for CASSDNRDLYYEQYF.

The chain is built from TRBV6-2 or TRBV6-3 and TRBJ1-1; tentatively, D is TRBD1 (5 bases). V lost 6 bases and J 0 bases, leaving 11 bases between the germline ends. The germline gives CDR1 MNHEY, CDR2 SVGEGT. The CDR3 sequence is 14 residues long. The CDR3 spells CASRIGQMNTEAFF. The DNA of the CDR3 is TGTGCCAGCAGGATAGGACAAATGAACACTGAAGCTTTCTTT.

Many counts were recorded for this clonotype. The chain links TRBV19 to TRBJ2-2; 10 positions match TRBD2. V was clipped by 6 bases and J by 7 bases; unmatched bases: 8. CDR3 length: 15 residues. Germline V lookup: CDR1 LNHDA, CDR2 SQIVND (reference sequence). The CDR3 bases are TGTGCCAGTAGGAGTAGCGGGAGGAGAAGCGGGGAGCTGTTTTTT. Its protein product is CASRSSGRRSGELFF.

The chain couples TRBV19 to TRBJ2-1; the D call may be TRBD1 or TRBD2 (5 bases each). CDR3 length: 16 amino acids. V was shortened by 3 bases and J by 7 bases, with 19 bases between the two germline ends. CDR1 and CDR2 from the germline V gene are LNHDA and SQIVND (reference sequence). Here the CDR3 DNA reads TGTGCCAGTAGTATCGGTAGGGGCGGGCCCGGGAATGAGCAGTTCTTC. Translated, it gives CASSIGRGGPGNEQFF.

There are many counts of this clonotype. CDR3 protein: CSVGTGSSYEQYF. The DNA of the CDR3 is TGCAGCGTGGGGACAGGGAGCTCCTACGAGCAGTACTTC. This chain connects TRBV29-1 to TRBJ2-7, with TRBD1 matching 9 bases. V lost 6 bases and J lost 0; bases outside the gene matches: 3. The length of the CDR3 is 13 residues. Germline CDR1 is SQVTM and CDR2 is ANQGSEA.

The rearrangement uses TRBV6-1 and TRBJ1-6; D not certain. CDR1 and CDR2 (germline): MNHNS, SASEGT. The CDR3 runs 14 residues. V lost 6 bases to trimming and J lost 5 bases, with 11 bases between them. Here the CDR3 reads CASRSTENNSPLHF. Written as DNA, the CDR3 is TGTGCCAGCAGGTCAACAGAAAATAATTCACCCCTCCACTTT.